The 3 T cell receptor beta chains below were found in one sample sequenced in a study of cytomegalovirus exposure and HLA in healthy donors. PCR primers comprised 60 Vbeta and 13 Jbeta primers. This table comes from immunoSEQ multiplex PCR, and its TCRdb copy is limited to in-frame clones, with some not included. In the table there are 110,000 or so clones, 15% of which are singletons. The sample taken for sequencing was PBMCs. The receptors were gathered from a female donor in good health and CMV-seronegative.

The genes are TRBV20-1 and TRBJ1-1; D remains unclear. The CDR3 is made up of 10 amino acids. The germline V gene encodes CDR1 DFQATT and CDR2 SNEGSKA (reference sequence). V shed 1 base and J shed 7 bases, with 4 bases lying between them. The CDR3 protein is CSARVVEAFF. CDR3 nucleotides: TGCAGTGCTAGAGTAGTTGAAGCTTTCTTT.

The chain uses TRBV7-9 and TRBJ2-7; 11 nucleotides line up with TRBD2. V dropped 3 bases and J dropped 6; count of bases not matched to a gene: 10. CDR3 length equals 16 residues. Germline CDR1 is SEHNR and CDR2 is FQNEAQ (reference sequence). The CDR3 sequence: CASSFLASGRFSEQYF. CDR3 nucleotide sequence: TGTGCCAGCAGCTTCTTGGCTAGCGGGAGGTTTTCCGAGCAGTACTTC.

Here the CDR3 reads CASSQDLTGGYNEQFF. DNA of the CDR3: TGCGCCAGCAGCCAAGATTTGACAGGGGGCTACAATGAGCAGTTCTTC. This chain connects TRBV4-3 to TRBJ2-1, with 9 bases fitting TRBD1. The V gene's germline CDR1 is LGHNA and CDR2 YSLEER. The CDR3 totals 16 residues. The V gene end was trimmed by 0 bases and the J gene end by 3 bases; junction bases not matched to a gene: 3.